Below, 20 T cell receptor beta chains from the same sample are listed, as sequenced in a study of T cell responses to AZD1222 COVID-19 vaccine. Produced via immunoSEQ multiplex PCR; TCRdb's table is partial and in-frame only. This sample has about 150,000 clones, with roughly 91% found just once. Sequencing was performed on peripheral blood, taken 28 days after the second AZD1222 dose. These receptors originate from an adult who received the AZD1222 COVID-19 vaccine.

The gene calls are TRBV6-5 and TRBJ2-7; D is unresolved. This CDR3 comprises 14 residues. V was pared by 2 bases and J by 2 bases, with 10 bases between. Germline V CDR1 and CDR2: MNHEY, SVGAGI. The CDR3 loop reads CASSYDGTAYEQYF. CDR3 nucleotides: TGTGCCAGCAGTTACGATGGCACAGCCTACGAGCAGTACTTC.

The J gene is TRBJ2-2, the V gene TRBV6-5; D is unresolved. In germline, CDR1 is MNHEY, CDR2 SVGAGI. V was trimmed by 6 bases and J by 2 bases, leaving 10 bases between them. CDR3 length: 14 residues. CDR3 DNA sequence: TGTGCCAGCAGATCGGGCAGTAACACCGGGGAGCTGTTTTTT. Residues: CASRSGSNTGELFF.

The gene calls are TRBV6-1 and TRBJ2-2; 7 bases agree with TRBD1. Germline lookup yields CDR1 MNHNS and CDR2 SASEGT. Losses at the gene ends were 1 base for V and 7 bases for J; bases not matched to a gene: 3. The CDR3 runs 14 residues. The CDR3 nucleotides read TGTGCCAGCAGTGAAGGACAGGGCGGCGGGGAGCTGTTTTTT. Translating it yields CASSEGQGGGELFF.

The CDR3 protein is CASSLRTGGNEQYF. CDR3 nucleotide sequence: TGTGCCAGCAGCTTGAGGACAGGGGGTAACGAGCAGTACTTC. This chain connects TRBV5-5 to TRBJ2-7, with 10 nucleotides matching TRBD1. V shed 1 base, J shed 5 bases, and the junction held 3 bases outside the gene matches. The CDR3 has 14 amino acids. Germline lookup yields CDR1 SGHKS and CDR2 YYEKEE (reference sequence). Full variable domain (remainder filled in from reference TRBV5-5 and TRBJ2-7): DAGVTQSPTHLIKTRGQQVTLRCSPISGHKSVSWYQQVLGQGPQFIFQYYEKEERGRGNFPDRFSARQFPNYSSELNVNALLLGDSALYLCASSLRTGGNEQYFGPGTRLTVT.

The rearrangement joins TRBV5-1 to TRBJ2-5; 9 nucleotides line up with TRBD2. V trimming: 0 bases; J trimming: 2 bases; junction bases outside the gene matches: 5. The CDR3 covers 16 residues. Per the germline V gene, CDR1 is SGHRS and CDR2 is YFSETQ. The CDR3 coding sequence is TGCGCCAGCAGCTTGGGCCTCAGCGGGAGGCAAGAGACCCAGTACTTC. Protein: CASSLGLSGRQETQYF. The full variable domain, with the rest looked up from reference TRBV5-1 and TRBJ2-5, is KAGVTQTPRYLIKTRGQQVTLSCSPISGHRSVSWYQQTPGQGLQFLFEYFSETQRNKGNFPGRFSGRQFSNSRSEMNVSTLELGDSALYLCASSLGLSGRQETQYFGPGTRLLVL.

Details on this clone: Compared with germline, one end of the junction differs, possibly owing to a read error. This chain links TRBV7-2 with TRBJ2-5, with 9 bases matching TRBD2. The CDR3 is 16 residues long. Germline V gene sequence: CDR1 SGHTA, CDR2 FQGNSA. CDR3 bases: TGTGCCAGCAGCTTAGCGGCTAGCGGGGCCCAAGGGACCCAGTACTTC. It is translated as CASSLAASGAQGTQYF.

This chain links TRBV5-1 with TRBJ2-1, with D unclear. Germline assignment: CDR1 SGHRS and CDR2 YFSETQ. The CDR3 length is 15 residues. Deletions cut 2 bases from V and 0 bases from J, with 9 bases between. DNA of the CDR3: TGCGCCAGCAGCTTTAGCATGAGCTCCTACAATGAGCAGTTCTTC. Translating gives CASSFSMSSYNEQFF.

This chain connects TRBV5-1 to TRBJ2-1; 10 positions match TRBD1. Per the germline V gene, CDR1 is SGHRS and CDR2 is YFSETQ. After removal of 4 bases from V and 6 bases from J, the junction contained 7 bases not matched to a gene. The CDR3 contains 15 residues. CDR3 protein: CASSEGTGAFNEQFF. The CDR3, as DNA: TGCGCCAGCAGCGAGGGGACAGGGGCTTTCAATGAGCAGTTCTTC.

The rearrangement links TRBV24-1 to TRBJ2-7; 9 bases are shared with TRBD2. The CDR3 is 16 residues long. Germline lookup yields CDR1 KGHDR and CDR2 SFDVKD. V shed 1 base, J shed 3 bases, and the junction held 6 bases outside the gene matches. This CDR3 is CATSDLNSGGYYEQYF. CDR3 nucleotide sequence: TGTGCCACCAGTGATTTAAATAGCGGGGGTTACTACGAGCAGTACTTC.

The chain has TRBV10-2 and TRBJ2-5; TRBD2 might be the D (6 bases). The CDR3 covers 15 residues. V was trimmed by 5 bases and J by 1 base, leaving 14 bases between them. Looked up from germline, CDR1 is WSHSY and CDR2 is SAAADI. DNA of the CDR3: TGCGCCAGCAGTAAAGGCGGGGCTGCCCAAGAGACCCAGTACTTC. Translating it yields CASSKGGAAQETQYF.

The V and J genes are TRBV6-1 and TRBJ2-6; 8 bases align to TRBD2. CDR1 and CDR2 from the germline V gene are MNHNS and SASEGT. The CDR3 has 17 residues. V was pared by 4 bases and J by 0 bases, with 5 bases of the junction left unmatched. The CDR3 region is CASSVRGGDSGANVLTF. The CDR3 DNA reads TGTGCCAGCAGTGTCCGGGGGGGGGACTCTGGGGCCAACGTCCTGACTTTC.

The chain couples TRBV28 to TRBJ2-3; no clear D gene. V gave up 6 bases and J gave up 0 bases, with 4 bases separating them. Germline lookup yields CDR1 MDHEN and CDR2 SYDVKM. The CDR3 sequence is 12 residues long. CDR3 coding DNA: TGTGCCAGCAGAGACAGCACAGATACGCAGTATTTT. Translating gives CASRDSTDTQYF.

The chain is built from TRBV19 and TRBJ1-6; 10 bases map to TRBD1. Germline CDR1 reads LNHDA; CDR2 reads SQIVND (reference sequence). The CDR3 extends over 16 amino acids. V dropped 7 bases and J dropped 8; count of bases not matched to a gene: 11. DNA for the CDR3: TGTGCCAGTAATCCCCGGACAGGGGGTTTAGATTCACCCCTCCACTTT. This codes for CASNPRTGGLDSPLHF.

This chain links TRBV24-1 with TRBJ1-2, with 11 bases matching TRBD1. Trimming took 4 bases from V and 4 from J; bases not matched to a gene: 7. Germline CDR1 is KGHDR and CDR2 is SFDVKD. This CDR3 is 16 amino acids long. The CDR3 DNA reads TGTGCCACCAGTGACCCTGGGACAGGGGGAATCTATGGCTACACCTTC. Protein: CATSDPGTGGIYGYTF.

The rearrangement uses TRBV7-9 and TRBJ1-5; D might be TRBD1 (5 bases). CDR3 length: 14 amino acids. Trimming pared 5 bases from V and 4 bases from J, leaving 12 bases between. Germline CDR1 SEHNR, CDR2 FQNEAQ (reference sequence). The CDR3 region is CASSIDSQNQPQHF. The CDR3 DNA is TGTGCCAGCAGCATCGACAGCCAGAATCAGCCCCAGCATTTT.

The rearrangement joins TRBV29-1 to TRBJ1-2; D is perhaps TRBD1 (5 bases). Germline CDR1 reads SQVTM; CDR2 reads ANQGSEA. Trimming removed 7 bases at V and 7 bases at J, with 22 bases between. The CDR3 length is 14 residues. CDR3 amino acids: CSAYLWAGTSGYTF. The CDR3 bases are TGCAGCGCCTACCTCTGGGCAGGGACGAGTGGCTACACCTTC.

J is TRBJ1-3 and V is TRBV6-5, with D unclear. The V and J ends lost 8 bases and 7 bases respectively, with 15 bases between them. The CDR3 is made up of 13 amino acids. CDR1 is MNHEY and CDR2 is SVGAGI in the germline V gene. The CDR3 here is CASLRETGNTIYF. In DNA, the CDR3 is TGTGCCAGCCTCCGGGAAACCGGGAACACCATATATTTT.

The chain combines TRBV5-1 with TRBJ2-3, with D possibly TRBD1 on 6 matching bases. Germline CDR1 and CDR2: SGHRS and YFSETQ. V was cut by 7 bases and J by 0 bases, with 15 bases left in between. The CDR3 is 15 amino acids. The CDR3 nucleotides read TGCGCCAGCGCCTACAGGGTGCCTAGCACAGATACGCAGTATTTT. The encoded protein is CASAYRVPSTDTQYF.

The chain joins TRBV4-2 to TRBJ1-2; 8 positions agree with TRBD1. CDR1 is LGHNA and CDR2 is YNFKEQ in the germline V gene. The CDR3 is 14 residues long. V was clipped by 2 bases and J by 4 bases; unmatched bases: 3. The CDR3 coding sequence is TGTGCCAGCAGCCAACGACAGGGGACCTATGGCTACACCTTC. Amino acid sequence: CASSQRQGTYGYTF.

The V call is TRBV5-1, the J call TRBJ2-7, with TRBD1 matching over 8 bases. From germline, CDR1 is SGHRS and CDR2 YFSETQ. The CDR3 runs 15 residues. Trimming removed 1 base from V and 2 bases from J; junction bases left unmatched: 5. CDR3 DNA: TGCGCCAGCAGCTTGCAGGGGGCGAATCCCTACGAGCAGTACTTC. It encodes CASSLQGANPYEQYF.